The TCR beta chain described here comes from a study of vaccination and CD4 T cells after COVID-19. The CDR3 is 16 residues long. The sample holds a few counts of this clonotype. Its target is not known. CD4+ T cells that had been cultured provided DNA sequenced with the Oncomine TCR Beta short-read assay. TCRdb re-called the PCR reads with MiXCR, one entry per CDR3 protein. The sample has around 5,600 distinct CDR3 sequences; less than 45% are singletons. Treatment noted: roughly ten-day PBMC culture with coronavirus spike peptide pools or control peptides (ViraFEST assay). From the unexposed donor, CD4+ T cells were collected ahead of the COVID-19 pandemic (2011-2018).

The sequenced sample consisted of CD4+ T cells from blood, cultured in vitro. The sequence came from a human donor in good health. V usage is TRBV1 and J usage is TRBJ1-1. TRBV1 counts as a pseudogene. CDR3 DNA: TGCACCAGCAGCAAAGACAGATCCACAACACGGGGAGGAGCTTTCTTT. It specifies CTSSKDRSTTRGGAFF.